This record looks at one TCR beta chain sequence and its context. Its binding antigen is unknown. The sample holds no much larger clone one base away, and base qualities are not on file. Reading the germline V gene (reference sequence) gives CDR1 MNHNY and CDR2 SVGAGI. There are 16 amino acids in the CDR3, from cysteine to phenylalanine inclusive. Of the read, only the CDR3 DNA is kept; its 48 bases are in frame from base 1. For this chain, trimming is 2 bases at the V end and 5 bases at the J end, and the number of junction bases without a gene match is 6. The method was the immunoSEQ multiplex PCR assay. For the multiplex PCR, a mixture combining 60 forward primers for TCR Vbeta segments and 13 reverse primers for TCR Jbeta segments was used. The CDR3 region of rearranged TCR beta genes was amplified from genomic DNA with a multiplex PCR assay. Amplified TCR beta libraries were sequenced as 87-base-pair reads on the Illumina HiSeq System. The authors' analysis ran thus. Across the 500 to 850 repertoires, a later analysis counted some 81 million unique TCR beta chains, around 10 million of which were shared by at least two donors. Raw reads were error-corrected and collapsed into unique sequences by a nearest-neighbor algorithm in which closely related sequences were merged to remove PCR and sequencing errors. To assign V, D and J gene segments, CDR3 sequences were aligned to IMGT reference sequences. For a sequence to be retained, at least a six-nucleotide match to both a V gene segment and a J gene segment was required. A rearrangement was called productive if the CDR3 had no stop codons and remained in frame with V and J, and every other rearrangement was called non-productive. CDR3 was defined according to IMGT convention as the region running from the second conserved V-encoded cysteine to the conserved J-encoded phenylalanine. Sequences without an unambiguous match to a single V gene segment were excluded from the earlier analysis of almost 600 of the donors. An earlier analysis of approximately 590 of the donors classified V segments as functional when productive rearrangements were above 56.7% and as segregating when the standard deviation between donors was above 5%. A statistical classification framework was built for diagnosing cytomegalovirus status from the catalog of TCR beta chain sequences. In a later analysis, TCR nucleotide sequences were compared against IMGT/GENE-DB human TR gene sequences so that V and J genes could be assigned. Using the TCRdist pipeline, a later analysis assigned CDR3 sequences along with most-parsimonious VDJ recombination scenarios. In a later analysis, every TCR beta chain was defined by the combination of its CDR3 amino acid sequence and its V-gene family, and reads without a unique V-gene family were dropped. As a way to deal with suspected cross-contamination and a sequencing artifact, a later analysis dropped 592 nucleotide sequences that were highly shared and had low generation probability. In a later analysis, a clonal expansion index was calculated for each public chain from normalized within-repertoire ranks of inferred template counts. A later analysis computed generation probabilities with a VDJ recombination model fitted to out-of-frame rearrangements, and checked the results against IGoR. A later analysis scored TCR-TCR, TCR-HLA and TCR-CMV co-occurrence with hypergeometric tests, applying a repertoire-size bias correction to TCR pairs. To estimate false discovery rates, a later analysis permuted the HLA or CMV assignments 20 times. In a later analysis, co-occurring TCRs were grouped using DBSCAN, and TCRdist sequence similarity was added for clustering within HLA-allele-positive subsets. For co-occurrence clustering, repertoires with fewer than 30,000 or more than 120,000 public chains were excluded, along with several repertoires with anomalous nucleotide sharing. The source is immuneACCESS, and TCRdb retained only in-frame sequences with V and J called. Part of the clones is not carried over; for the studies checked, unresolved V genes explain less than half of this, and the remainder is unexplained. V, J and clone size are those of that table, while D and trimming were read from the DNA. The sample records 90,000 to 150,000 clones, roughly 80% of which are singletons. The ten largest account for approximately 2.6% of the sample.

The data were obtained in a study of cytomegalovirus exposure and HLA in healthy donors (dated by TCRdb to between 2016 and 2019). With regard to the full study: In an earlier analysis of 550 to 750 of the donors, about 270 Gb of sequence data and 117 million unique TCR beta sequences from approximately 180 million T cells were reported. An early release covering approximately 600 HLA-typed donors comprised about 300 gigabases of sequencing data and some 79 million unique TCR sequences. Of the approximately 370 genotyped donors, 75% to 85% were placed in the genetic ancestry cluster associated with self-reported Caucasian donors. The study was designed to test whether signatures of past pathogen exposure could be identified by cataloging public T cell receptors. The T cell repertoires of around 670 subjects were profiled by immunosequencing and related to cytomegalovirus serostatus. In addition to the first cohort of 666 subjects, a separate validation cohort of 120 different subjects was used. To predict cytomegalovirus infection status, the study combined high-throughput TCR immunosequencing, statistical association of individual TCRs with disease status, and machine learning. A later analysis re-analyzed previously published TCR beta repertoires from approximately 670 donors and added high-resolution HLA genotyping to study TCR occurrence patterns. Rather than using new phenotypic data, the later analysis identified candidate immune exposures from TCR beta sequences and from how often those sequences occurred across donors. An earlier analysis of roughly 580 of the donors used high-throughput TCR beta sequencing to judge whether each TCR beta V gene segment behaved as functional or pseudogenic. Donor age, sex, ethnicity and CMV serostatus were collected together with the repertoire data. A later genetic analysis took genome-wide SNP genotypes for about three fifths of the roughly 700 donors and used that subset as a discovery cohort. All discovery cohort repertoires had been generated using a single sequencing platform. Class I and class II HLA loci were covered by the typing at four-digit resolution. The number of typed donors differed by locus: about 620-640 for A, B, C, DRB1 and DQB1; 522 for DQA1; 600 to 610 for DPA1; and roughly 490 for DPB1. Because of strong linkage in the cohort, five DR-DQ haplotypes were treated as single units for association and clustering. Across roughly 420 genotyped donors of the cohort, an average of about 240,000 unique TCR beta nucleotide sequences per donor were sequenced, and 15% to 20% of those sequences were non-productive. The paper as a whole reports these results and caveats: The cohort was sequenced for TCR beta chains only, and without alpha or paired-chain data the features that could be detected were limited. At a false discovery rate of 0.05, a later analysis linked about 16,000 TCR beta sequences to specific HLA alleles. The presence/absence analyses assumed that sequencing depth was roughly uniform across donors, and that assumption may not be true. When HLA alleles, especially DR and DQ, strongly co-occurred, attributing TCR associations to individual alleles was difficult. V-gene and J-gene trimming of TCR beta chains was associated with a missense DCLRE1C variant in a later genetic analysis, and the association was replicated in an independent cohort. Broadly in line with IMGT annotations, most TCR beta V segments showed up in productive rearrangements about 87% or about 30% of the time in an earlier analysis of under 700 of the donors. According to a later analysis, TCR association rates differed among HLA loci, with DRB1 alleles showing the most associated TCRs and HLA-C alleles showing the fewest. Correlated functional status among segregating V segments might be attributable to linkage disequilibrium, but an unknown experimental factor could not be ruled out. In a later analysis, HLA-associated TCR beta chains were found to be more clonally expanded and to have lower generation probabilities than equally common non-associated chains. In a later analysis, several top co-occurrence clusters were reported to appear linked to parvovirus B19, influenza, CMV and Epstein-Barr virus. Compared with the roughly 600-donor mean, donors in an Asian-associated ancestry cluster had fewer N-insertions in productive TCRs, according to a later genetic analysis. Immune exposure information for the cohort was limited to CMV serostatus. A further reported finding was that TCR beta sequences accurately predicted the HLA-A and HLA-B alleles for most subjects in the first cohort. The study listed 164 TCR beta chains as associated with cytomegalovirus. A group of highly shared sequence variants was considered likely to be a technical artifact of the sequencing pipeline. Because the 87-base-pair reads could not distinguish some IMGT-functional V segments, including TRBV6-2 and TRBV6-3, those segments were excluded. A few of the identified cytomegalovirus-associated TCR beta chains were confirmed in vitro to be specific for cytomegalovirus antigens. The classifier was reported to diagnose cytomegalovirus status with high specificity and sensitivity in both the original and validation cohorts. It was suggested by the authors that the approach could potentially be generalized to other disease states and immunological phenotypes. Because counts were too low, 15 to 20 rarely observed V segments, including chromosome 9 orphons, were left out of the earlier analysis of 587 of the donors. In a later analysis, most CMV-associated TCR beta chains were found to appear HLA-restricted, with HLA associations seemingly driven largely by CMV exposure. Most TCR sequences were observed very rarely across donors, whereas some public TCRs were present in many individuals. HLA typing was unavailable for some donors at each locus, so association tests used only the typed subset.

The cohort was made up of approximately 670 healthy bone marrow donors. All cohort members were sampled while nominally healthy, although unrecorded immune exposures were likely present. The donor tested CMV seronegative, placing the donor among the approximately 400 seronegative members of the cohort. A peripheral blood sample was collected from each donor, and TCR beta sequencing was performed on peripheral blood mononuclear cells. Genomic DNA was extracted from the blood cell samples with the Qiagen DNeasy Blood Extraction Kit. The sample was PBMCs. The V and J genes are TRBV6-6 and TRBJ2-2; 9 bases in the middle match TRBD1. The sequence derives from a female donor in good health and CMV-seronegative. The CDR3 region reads CASSYTPGQGTGELFF. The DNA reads TGTGCCAGCAGTTACACGCCGGGACAGGGAACCGGGGAGCTGTTTTTT.